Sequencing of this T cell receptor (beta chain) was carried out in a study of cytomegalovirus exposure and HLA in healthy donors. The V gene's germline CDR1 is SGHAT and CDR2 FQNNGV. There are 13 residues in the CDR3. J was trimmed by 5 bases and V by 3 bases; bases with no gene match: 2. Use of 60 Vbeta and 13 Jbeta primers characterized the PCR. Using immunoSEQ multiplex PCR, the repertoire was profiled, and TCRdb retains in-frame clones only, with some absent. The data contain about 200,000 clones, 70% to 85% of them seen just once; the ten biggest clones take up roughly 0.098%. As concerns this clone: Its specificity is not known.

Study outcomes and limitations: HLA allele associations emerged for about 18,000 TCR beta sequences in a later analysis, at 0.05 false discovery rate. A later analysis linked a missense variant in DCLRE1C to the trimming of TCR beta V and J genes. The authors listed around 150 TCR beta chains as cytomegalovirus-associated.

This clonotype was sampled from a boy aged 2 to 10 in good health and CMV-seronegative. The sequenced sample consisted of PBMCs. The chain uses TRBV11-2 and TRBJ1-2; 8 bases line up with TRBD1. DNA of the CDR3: TGTGCCAGCAGCTTGGGACAGGATTATGGCTACACCTTC. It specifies CASSLGQDYGYTF.